This record concerns one T cell receptor beta chain sequence. Its target antigen remains unknown. No base qualities exist here, and no much larger clone lies one base off it. These data are taken from a study of a mutant IDH1 vaccine in newly diagnosed glioma (dated by TCRdb to about 2021). Background for the entire study: Vaccination started 4-6 weeks after radiotherapy alone, or was given together with temozolomide cycles in the groups whose treatment included chemotherapy. Of the approximately 35 treated patients, about 62% were male and 37.5% were female, and a mean age of about 37 years was recorded. Before enrollment, patients had received standard therapy of radiotherapy alone, temozolomide alone, or radiochemotherapy with temozolomide; most received the combination. Visit V12 was the week-35 safety follow-up and visit V13 was the week-47 end of study. Peripheral blood was collected at six visits: V03 (baseline), V05, V07, V10, V12 and V13. Longitudinal TCRB deep sequencing was performed for about 25 treated patients wherever samples were available for exploratory analyses. Paper-wide results and their limitations: Immune responses induced by the vaccine were seen in approximately 93% of patients across multiple MHC alleles. According to the authors, sample limitations meant that analyses of patient blood samples could not be reproduced. PBMC samples for TCRB deep sequencing were selected based on availability. Pseudoprogression appeared unrelated to alterations in the top peripheral T cell clonotypes detected by TCRB sequencing.

The time point tag for this specimen amounts to: week 47, end of study. Each vaccine dose, consisting of 300 ug of a 20-mer mutant IDH1 peptide in Montanide, was administered subcutaneously with topical imiquimod. Patients were given eight vaccinations, in weeks 1, 3, 5, 7, 11, 15, 19 and 23, which matched visits V03 through V10. All donors had newly diagnosed IDH1-mutant astrocytomas of WHO grade 3 or 4 that showed loss of nuclear ATRX. The samples were drawn from NOA16, a multicentre, single-arm, open-label phase I trial in Germany that tested a mutant IDH1 peptide vaccine in humans for the first time. Genomic DNA for TCRB sequencing was isolated from EDTA blood with the DNeasy Blood and Tissue Kit. The germline V gene supplies CDR1 MNHEY and CDR2 SVGAGI. The CDR3, cysteine through phenylalanine, is 13 amino acids long. Kept here is only the CDR3 DNA, which spans 39 bases and is read in frame from base 1. The trim is 0 bases for V and 4 bases for J, with a gap of 6 bases between the germline ends.

The library relied on the immunoSEQ multiplex PCR assay. Following the manufacturer's protocol, the hsTCRB Kit was used to amplify rearranged TCR beta chain sequences. TCRB libraries were sequenced on an Illumina MiSeq. As for the authors' bioinformatics: Demultiplexing, trimming and gene mapping were performed with the kit vendor's proprietary platform. Here the immuneACCESS table is served through TCRdb, limited to in-frame sequences with V and J called. Missing clones are a known gap in these copies; in checked studies unresolved V genes cover under half, and the rest lacks a known reason. V, J and clone size were drawn from that table, and D and trimming were deduced from the DNA. Across this sample there are about 56,000 clones, with about 79% seen only once. Approximately 5.3% of the sample rests with the top ten.

The receptor was derived from a middle-aged man with glioma. The input for sequencing was PBMCs, taken from a glioma patient whose treatment included an IDH1 peptide vaccine. The rearrangement joined TRBV6-5 to TRBJ1-2; confidence is insufficient to name the D gene. The nucleotide sequence reads as follows: TGTGCCAGCAGTTACTCCGGTGTCTATGGCTACACCTTC. Protein translation: CASSYSGVYGYTF.